Below are 15 T cell receptor beta chains sequenced from a single sample in a study of blood T cell repertoires in COVID-19. The assay was immunoSEQ multiplex PCR, and TCRdb's table has in-frame clones only and misses some. The table includes more than 65,000 clones, 65% to 90% detected once. Sample: peripheral blood. These receptors were collected from a woman aged 50 to 65 with acute or convalescent COVID-19.

CDR3 nucleotide sequence: TGTGCCAGCAGTCCCCCCGGAGCGGGAGAGCAGTACTTC. It yields the protein CASSPPGAGEQYF. The chain uses TRBV6-5 and TRBJ2-7; 7 bases agree with TRBD2. CDR3 size: 13 residues. The trim removed 5 bases at V and 7 bases at J, leaving 8 bases unmatched. Germline-derived CDR1 and CDR2 are MNHEY and SVGAGI.

The genes are TRBV7-2 and TRBJ1-4, with TRBD1 identical over 7 bases. CDR3 length equals 16 residues. Germline V gene lookup returns CDR1 SGHTA and CDR2 FQGNSA. The ends lost 4 bases at V and 2 bases at J; junction bases unmatched: 7. CDR3 sequence reads: CASSYLSTGTNEKLFF. The CDR3, as DNA: TGTGCCAGCAGCTACCTATCGACAGGGACTAATGAAAAACTGTTTTTT.

This clone was counted once. The rearrangement uses TRBV11-2 and TRBJ2-3; the D gene is possibly TRBD1 (7 bases). The V end lost 1 base, the J end lost 2 bases, and 13 bases lay between the germline ends. CDR3 length equals 16 residues. Germline V gene lookup returns CDR1 SGHAT and CDR2 FQNNGV. CDR3 bases: TGTGCCAGCAGCTTAGTGGAGGGACAGACCACAGATACGCAGTATTTT. It is translated as CASSLVEGQTTDTQYF. Variable domain in full (rest from reference TRBV11-2 and TRBJ2-3): EAGVAQSPRYKIIEKRQSVAFWCNPISGHATLYWYQQILGQGPKLLIQFQNNGVVDDSQLPKDRFSAERLKGVDSTLKIQPAKLEDSAVYLCASSLVEGQTTDTQYFGPGTRLTVL.

The chain has TRBV6-2 or TRBV6-3 and TRBJ2-7; no firm D call. V lost 5 bases to trimming and J lost 3 bases, with 14 bases between them. This CDR3 contains 14 residues. The germline gives CDR1 MNHEY, CDR2 SVGEGT. In DNA form, the CDR3 reads TGTGCCAGCAGTCCCTACGGTCCCAACTACGAGCAGTACTTC. It specifies CASSPYGPNYEQYF.

The chain uses TRBV19 and TRBJ2-1; TRBD2 agrees at 14 bases. Trimming at V came to 4 bases and at J to 3 bases, leaving 2 bases not matched to a gene. Germline V CDR1 and CDR2: LNHDA, SQIVND (reference sequence). This CDR3 contains 16 residues. CDR3: CASSTGLAGGYNEQFF. The CDR3 region has the DNA TGTGCCAGTAGTACTGGACTAGCGGGGGGCTACAATGAGCAGTTCTTC.

V and J are TRBV6-2 or TRBV6-3 and TRBJ2-1; D may be TRBD2 (5 bases). The CDR3 is made up of 14 amino acids. Germline-derived CDR1 and CDR2 are MNHEY and SVGEGT. V lost 4 bases and J 15 bases, leaving 22 bases between the germline ends. CDR3 in amino acids: CASSLRRILDMGFF. CDR3 bases: TGTGCCAGCAGTTTAAGACGGATACTAGACATGGGGTTCTTC.

This chain connects TRBV19 to TRBJ1-1; D is perhaps TRBD1 (6 bases). The CDR3 length is 21 residues. The germline gives CDR1 LNHDA, CDR2 SQIVND (reference sequence). Trimming took 3 bases from V and 1 from J, leaving 30 bases between them. In DNA, the CDR3 is TGTGCCAGTAGTATTGGTAGGACCCCAAGGACAGCCTCATGGGGGAACACTGAAGCTTTCTTT. This encodes CASSIGRTPRTASWGNTEAFF. Full variable domain (missing parts from reference TRBV19 and TRBJ1-1): DGGITQSPKYLFRKEGQNVTLSCEQNLNHDAMYWYRQDPGQGLRLIYYSQIVNDFQKGDIAEGYSVSREKKESFPLTVTSAQKNPTAFYLCASSIGRTPRTASWGNTEAFFGQGTRLTVV.

This chain connects TRBV11-3 to TRBJ2-7; TRBD2 matches at 7 bases. The V gene's germline CDR1 is SGHNT and CDR2 YENEEA. The CDR3 contains 15 residues. Trimming removed 0 bases from V and 3 bases from J; junction bases left unmatched: 5. Here the CDR3 DNA reads TGTGCCAGCAGCTTAGAAGCCGGGGAGGGCTACGAGCAGTACTTC. Its translation is CASSLEAGEGYEQYF.

The gene calls are TRBV29-1 and TRBJ1-1, with 7 bases fitting TRBD1. This CDR3 comprises 12 residues. Germline V gene sequence: CDR1 SQVTM, CDR2 ANQGSEA. V gave up 7 bases and J gave up 2 bases; unmatched junction bases: 4. The CDR3 nucleotides are TGCAGCGCCCACAGGGGAAACACTGAAGCTTTCTTT. It is translated as CSAHRGNTEAFF.

The genes are TRBV27 and TRBJ2-5, with 7 bases lining up with TRBD1. Germline CDR1 reads MNHEY; CDR2 reads SMNVEV (reference sequence). This CDR3 comprises 17 residues. Trimming at V came to 7 bases and at J to 4 bases, leaving 18 bases not matched to a gene. The CDR3 DNA reads TGTGCCAGCAAGGTGTCGGCGAGGGGGCCCCGGCGAGAGACCCAGTACTTC. As protein: CASKVSARGPRRETQYF.

The chain carries TRBV5-1 and TRBJ2-7, with D perhaps matching TRBD1 (6 bases). This CDR3 comprises 16 residues. Germline values: CDR1 SGHRS, CDR2 YFSETQ. V lost 0 bases to trimming and J lost 7 bases, with 20 bases between them. As DNA, the CDR3 is TGCGCCAGCAGCTTGGAGCCCCCAGGGGCCATAAGTGAGCAGTACTTC. Protein sequence: CASSLEPPGAISEQYF.

The CDR3 spells CASNFGATNEKLFF. CDR3 coding DNA: TGTGCCAGCAACTTCGGGGCAACTAATGAAAAACTGTTTTTT. The genes are TRBV6-5 and TRBJ1-4; D remains unclear. CDR1 is MNHEY, CDR2 SVGAGI, per germline. This CDR3 region has 14 residues. The V and J ends lost 7 bases and 0 bases respectively, with 9 bases between them.

This chain joins TRBV5-1 and TRBJ2-5, with 9 bases lining up with TRBD1. With 4 bases clipped from V and 4 bases from J, the junction kept 8 bases outside the gene matches. This CDR3 is 15 amino acids long. CDR1 is SGHRS and CDR2 is YFSETQ in the germline V gene. The DNA of the CDR3 is TGCGCCAGCAGCCCTGGGACAGGGAGGGGAGAGACCCAGTACTTC. It encodes CASSPGTGRGETQYF.

The CDR3 loop reads CASSLEAGEGTGELFF. Here the CDR3 DNA reads TGTGCCAGCAGCTTAGAAGCGGGAGAGGGCACCGGGGAGCTGTTTTTT. The rearrangement uses TRBV13 and TRBJ2-2; 8 positions agree with TRBD2. From germline, CDR1 is PRHDT and CDR2 FYEKMQ (reference sequence). Trimming at V came to 1 base and at J to 4 bases, leaving 5 bases not matched to a gene. The CDR3 totals 16 residues.

The CDR3 spells CASSSGRARQGGTGELFF. For the CDR3, the DNA is TGTGCCAGCAGCAGTGGTCGAGCGAGGCAGGGGGGAACCGGGGAGCTGTTTTTT. This chain connects TRBV7-6 to TRBJ2-2, with D tentatively TRBD1 (7 bases). This CDR3 has 18 residues. Trimming left V 5 bases short and J 5 bases short, with 24 bases between. Germline V gives CDR1 SGHVS, CDR2 FNYEAQ. Full variable domain (rest looked up from reference TRBV7-6 and TRBJ2-2): GAGVSQSPRYKVTKRGQDVALRCDPISGHVSLYWYRQALGQGPEFLTYFNYEAQQDKSGLPNDRFSAERPEGSISTLTIQRTEQRDSAMYRCASSSGRARQGGTGELFFGEGSRLTVL.